These 23 T cell receptor beta chains were all obtained from the same sample, sequenced in a study of blood T cell repertoires in COVID-19 (dated by TCRdb to 2020 to 2021). The library was prepared using the immunoSEQ multiplex PCR assay. TCRdb provides this immuneACCESS table in a form limited to in-frame rearrangements. Some clones are lacking; in checked studies, under half of them reflect an unresolved V gene, and why the rest are absent is not known. For this sample the table gives approximately 60,000 clones, of which around 79% were detected only once. The ten largest clones add up to roughly 18% of the sample. The specimen was peripheral blood. The receptors were gathered from a man aged 55 to 70 with acute or convalescent COVID-19.

Points on this clone: The junction shows a germline mismatch at one end, possibly a read error. The chain is built from TRBV7-7 and TRBJ1-6, with 7 bases fitting TRBD1. Germline values: CDR1 SSHAT, CDR2 FNYEAQ (reference sequence). This CDR3 has 16 residues. CDR3 sequence: CASSFWDSEENSPLHF. The CDR3 nucleotides read TGTGCTAGCAGCTTTTGGGACAGCGAGGAGAATTCACCCCTCCACTTT.

The chain carries TRBV10-2 and TRBJ1-3; 9 bases match TRBD1. Germline CDR1 is WSHSY and CDR2 is SAAADI. V was pared by 7 bases and J by 4 bases, with 5 bases of the junction left unmatched. CDR3 length: 14 amino acids. The CDR3 bases are TGCGCCAGCACCGGGACAGGGTTAGGAAACACCATATATTTT. Translation: CASTGTGLGNTIYF.

The CDR3 loop reads CASSYGGQPQHF. CDR3 in DNA: TGTGCCAGCAGTTACGGAGGGCAGCCCCAGCATTTT. The chain recombines TRBV6-2 or TRBV6-3 with TRBJ1-5; D is unresolved. The CDR3 contains 12 residues. Looked up from germline, CDR1 is MNHEY and CDR2 is SVGEGT. The V and J ends lost 2 bases and 7 bases respectively, with 6 bases between them.

V usage is TRBV4-3 and J usage is TRBJ2-5; 7 bases are a match to TRBD2. CDR3 length equals 16 residues. With 1 base clipped from V and 5 bases from J, the junction kept 10 bases outside the gene matches. Germline V gene data show CDR1 as LGHNA and CDR2 as YSLEER. CDR3 DNA sequence: TGCGCCAGCAGCCAAGGCCCAAGCGGGGAGGTTGAGACCCAGTACTTC. This gives the protein CASSQGPSGEVETQYF.

The chain carries TRBV20-1 and TRBJ2-7; 11 positions match TRBD2. With 3 bases clipped from V and 3 bases from J, the junction kept 7 bases outside the gene matches. This CDR3 is 15 amino acids long. Per the germline V gene, CDR1 is DFQATT and CDR2 is SNEGSKA (reference sequence). Here the CDR3 reads CSASFGLAGLYEQYF. CDR3 in DNA: TGCAGTGCTAGTTTTGGACTAGCGGGCCTCTACGAGCAGTACTTC.

The chain uses TRBV29-1 and TRBJ2-5; 7 bases fit TRBD1. The CDR3 runs 13 residues. Unmatched junction bases numbered 10, after V lost 7 bases and J lost 5 bases. Germline CDR1 SQVTM, CDR2 ANQGSEA. The CDR3 DNA reads TGCAGCGCCGGCCCGGGACAGAGGGAGACCCAGTACTTC. Translated: CSAGPGQRETQYF.

The chain employs TRBV11-1 and TRBJ2-3; D not certain. V was clipped by 1 base and J by 1 base, with 12 bases between them. Germline V gene lookup returns CDR1 SGHAT and CDR2 FQDESV (reference sequence). The CDR3 has 16 residues. The CDR3 DNA sequence: TGTGCCAGCAGCTTAGGGTTTGGAGCCGGCACAGATACGCAGTATTTT. Translation: CASSLGFGAGTDTQYF. Looking up the rest from reference TRBV11-1 and TRBJ2-3 gives the full variable domain: EAEVAQSPRYKITEKSQAVAFWCDPISGHATLYWYRQILGQGPELLVQFQDESVVDDSQLPKDRFSAERLKGVDSTLKIQPAELGDSAMYLCASSLGFGAGTDTQYFGPGTRLTVL.

The chain links TRBV7-3 to TRBJ2-2, with D possibly matching TRBD1 (5 bases). Trimming left V 4 bases short and J 5 bases short, with 17 bases between. This CDR3 contains 16 residues. Germline V gene sequence: CDR1 SGHTA, CDR2 FQGTGA. CDR3: CASSSGARVGTGELFF. In nucleotides, the CDR3 is TGTGCCAGCAGCTCTGGGGCCAGGGTTGGAACCGGGGAGCTGTTTTTT.

The chain recombines TRBV3-1 (or the pseudogene TRBV3-2) with TRBJ2-1; no clear D gene. This CDR3 spans 15 amino acids. Between the trimmed V and J ends, which lost 4 bases and 0 bases, there was a span of 10 bases. CDR1 is LGHDT, CDR2 YNNKEL, per germline (reference sequence). As DNA, the CDR3 is TGTGCCAGCAGCCTCACAGAGAGCTCCTACAATGAGCAGTTCTTC. Translating it yields CASSLTESSYNEQFF.

V and J are TRBV5-6 and TRBJ2-3; D unclear. Germline V gene lookup returns CDR1 SGHDT and CDR2 YYEEEE. There are 14 residues in the CDR3. V lost 2 bases, J lost 1 base, and 8 bases lay in between. The CDR3 reads CASSFDSRTDTQYF. In DNA form, the CDR3 reads TGTGCCAGCAGCTTTGACTCGCGCACAGATACGCAGTATTTT.

The chain employs TRBV6-4 and TRBJ2-1, with D perhaps matching TRBD2 (6 bases). The CDR3 loop spans 15 amino acids. CDR1 MRHNA and CDR2 SNTAGT come from the germline V gene. The V end lost 0 bases, the J end lost 0 bases, and 6 bases lay between the germline ends. The CDR3 is CASSDSSGSYNEQFF. The DNA for the CDR3 is TGTGCCAGCAGTGACTCTAGCGGCTCCTACAATGAGCAGTTCTTC.

This clone was seen a handful of times. The chain is built from TRBV30 and TRBJ1-2, with a possible D match to TRBD1 (6 bases). Germline V gene data show CDR1 as GTSNPN and CDR2 as SVGIG (reference sequence). This CDR3 contains 14 residues. V lost 0 bases and J 4 bases, leaving 12 bases between the germline ends. In nucleotides, the CDR3 is TGTGCCTGGAGTGTACAGGGAGGGATCTATGGCTACACCTTC. As protein: CAWSVQGGIYGYTF. The full variable domain, rest sourced from reference TRBV30 and TRBJ1-2, is SQTIHQWPATLVQPVGSPLSLECTVEGTSNPNLYWYRQAAGRGLQLLFYSVGIGQISSEVPQNLSASRPQDRQFILSSKKLLLSDSGFYLCAWSVQGGIYGYTFGSGTRLTVV.

The chain is built from TRBV5-4 and TRBJ2-3; TRBD2 matches 9 bases. Per germline, CDR1 SGHNT and CDR2 YYREEE (reference sequence). The V gene end was trimmed by 2 bases and the J gene end by 3 bases; junction bases not matched to a gene: 7. This CDR3 comprises 16 residues. CDR3 amino acids: CASSFGGGRGTDTQYF. DNA of the CDR3: TGTGCCAGCAGCTTTGGGGGCGGGAGGGGGACAGATACGCAGTATTTT.

This clone showed up just a few times. The rearrangement links TRBV6-2 or TRBV6-3 to TRBJ2-7, with 8 nucleotides matching TRBD2. This CDR3 spans 16 amino acids. The germline gives CDR1 MNHEY, CDR2 SVGEGT. V gave up 5 bases and J gave up 3 bases; unmatched junction bases: 12. CDR3 in DNA: TGTGCCAGCAGTCAATTAGCGGGGCCTAAAAGCTACGAGCAGTACTTC. Residues: CASSQLAGPKSYEQYF.

This chain joins TRBV2 and TRBJ1-2; D call uncertain. This CDR3 has 13 residues. Trimming stripped 3 bases from V and 0 bases from J, with 5 bases between. The germline V gene has CDR1 SNHLY and CDR2 FYNNEI. The CDR3 DNA is TGTGCCAGCAGTGACGACACTAACTATGGCTACACCTTC. Amino acid sequence: CASSDDTNYGYTF.

The rearrangement joins TRBV5-4 to TRBJ2-7, with D possibly TRBD1 on 6 matching bases. Germline CDR1 and CDR2: SGHNT and YYREEE (reference sequence). This CDR3 has 16 amino acids. Trimming pared 0 bases from V and 0 bases from J, leaving 13 bases between. CDR3 coding DNA: TGTGCCAGCAGCTTGGGACAGGCGCTATACTCCTACGAGCAGTACTTC. Protein product: CASSLGQALYSYEQYF.

The chain has TRBV13 and TRBJ2-4, with D tentatively TRBD2 (6 bases). Germline V CDR1 and CDR2: PRHDT, FYEKMQ (reference sequence). V was pared by 5 bases and J by 9 bases, with 26 bases between. This CDR3 is 17 amino acids long. This CDR3 is CASSANMGRGPAGIQYF. The CDR3 DNA reads TGTGCCAGCAGCGCTAATATGGGGCGGGGTCCGGCGGGCATTCAGTACTTC.

The chain joins TRBV19 to TRBJ2-1; D not resolved. V lost 7 bases and J lost 6, with 16 bases in between. The CDR3 totals 14 residues. Germline CDR1 and CDR2: LNHDA and SQIVND (reference sequence). As DNA, the CDR3 is TGTGCCAGTAAGCGCTTTGGCCCCGTCAATGAGCAGTTCTTC. Amino acids: CASKRFGPVNEQFF.

This rearrangement joins TRBV5-6 to TRBJ2-3, with D perhaps matching TRBD2 (6 bases). Germline CDR1 is SGHDT and CDR2 is YYEEEE. The CDR3 contains 13 residues. Trimming pared 3 bases from V and 6 bases from J, leaving 11 bases between. The CDR3 is CASSSGRGDTQYF. Here the CDR3 DNA reads TGTGCCAGCAGCTCTGGACGGGGGGATACGCAGTATTTT. Based on the CDR3 plus reference TRBV5-6 and TRBJ2-3, the full variable domain is DAGVTQSPTHLIKTRGQQVTLRCSPKSGHDTVSWYQQALGQGPQFIFQYYEEEERQRGNFPDRFSGHQFPNYSSELNVNALLLGDSALYLCASSSGRGDTQYFGPGTRLTVL.

As to this clone: Other DNA sequences in the sample encode the same CDR3. The V call is TRBV28, the J call TRBJ1-1; the match to TRBD1 covers 7 bases. Germline V gene data show CDR1 as MDHEN and CDR2 as SYDVKM. The CDR3 has 14 residues. With V trimmed by 6 bases and J by 0 bases, 4 bases remained unmatched. CDR3 bases: TGTGCCAGCAGAACCGGGACAGTGAACACTGAAGCTTTCTTT. Translated, it gives CASRTGTVNTEAFF.

The gene calls are TRBV7-9 and TRBJ1-2, with 7 bases identical to TRBD1. CDR1 is SEHNR, CDR2 FQNEAQ, per germline (reference sequence). This CDR3 region has 14 residues. This chain's CDR3 is CAVDAGTAFYGYTF. CDR3 nucleotides: TGTGCTGTTGATGCTGGGACAGCGTTCTATGGCTACACCTTC.

The chain uses TRBV6-2 or TRBV6-3 and TRBJ1-5, with D hard to call. Germline CDR1 reads MNHEY; CDR2 reads SVGEGT. V dropped 2 bases and J dropped 4 bases, with 12 bases sitting between them. The CDR3 loop spans 15 amino acids. As DNA, the CDR3 is TGTGCCAGCAGTTACCGTCAGACACGGAATCAGCCCCAGCATTTT. Translating gives CASSYRQTRNQPQHF.

The chain recombines TRBV5-6 with TRBJ2-7, with D perhaps matching TRBD1 (5 bases). Germline CDR1 SGHDT, CDR2 YYEEEE. This CDR3 is built from 13 residues. Trimming stripped 2 bases from V and 4 bases from J, with 10 bases between. The DNA of the CDR3 is TGTGCCAGCAGCTTCCAGGGAAGTTACGAGCAGTACTTC. The encoded protein is CASSFQGSYEQYF.